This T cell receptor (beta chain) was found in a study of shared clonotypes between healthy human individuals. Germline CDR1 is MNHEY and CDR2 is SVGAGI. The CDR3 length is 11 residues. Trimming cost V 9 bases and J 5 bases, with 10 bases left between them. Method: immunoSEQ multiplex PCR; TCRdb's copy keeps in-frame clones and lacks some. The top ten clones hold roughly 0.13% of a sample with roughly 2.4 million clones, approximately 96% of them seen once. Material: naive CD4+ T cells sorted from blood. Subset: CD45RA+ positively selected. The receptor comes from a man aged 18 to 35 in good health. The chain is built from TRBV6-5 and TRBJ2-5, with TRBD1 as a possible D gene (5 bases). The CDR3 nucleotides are TGTGCCAGTTCCAGGGCGGAGACCCAGTACTTC. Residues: CASSRAETQYF.